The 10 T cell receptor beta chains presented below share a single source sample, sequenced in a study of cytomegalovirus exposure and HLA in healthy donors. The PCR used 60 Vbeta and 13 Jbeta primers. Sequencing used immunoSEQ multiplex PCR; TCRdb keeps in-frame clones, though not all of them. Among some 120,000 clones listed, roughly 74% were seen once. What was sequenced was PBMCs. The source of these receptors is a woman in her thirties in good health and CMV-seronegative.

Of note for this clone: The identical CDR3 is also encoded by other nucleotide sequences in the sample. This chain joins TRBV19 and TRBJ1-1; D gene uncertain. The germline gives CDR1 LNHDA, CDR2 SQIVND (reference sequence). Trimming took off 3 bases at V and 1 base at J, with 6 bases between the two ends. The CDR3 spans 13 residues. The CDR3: CASSIGGNTEAFF. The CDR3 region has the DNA TGTGCCAGTAGTATCGGTGGGAACACTGAAGCTTTCTTT.

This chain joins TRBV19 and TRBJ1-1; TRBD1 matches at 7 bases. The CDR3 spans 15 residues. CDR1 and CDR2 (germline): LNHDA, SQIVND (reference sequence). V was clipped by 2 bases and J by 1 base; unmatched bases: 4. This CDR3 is CASSIRQGGNTEAFF. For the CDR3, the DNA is TGTGCCAGTAGTATACGACAGGGCGGGAACACTGAAGCTTTCTTT.

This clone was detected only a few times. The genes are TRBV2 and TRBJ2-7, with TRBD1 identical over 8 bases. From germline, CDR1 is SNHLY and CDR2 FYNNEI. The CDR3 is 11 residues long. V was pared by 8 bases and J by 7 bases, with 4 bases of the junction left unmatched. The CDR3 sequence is CASHTGGEQYF. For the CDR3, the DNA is TGTGCCAGCCATACAGGGGGAGAGCAGTACTTC.

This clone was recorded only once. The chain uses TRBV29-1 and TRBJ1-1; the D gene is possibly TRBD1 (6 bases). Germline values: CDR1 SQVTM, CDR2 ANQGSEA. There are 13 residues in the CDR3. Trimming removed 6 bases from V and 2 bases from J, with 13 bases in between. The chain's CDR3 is CSVQGQLNTEAFF. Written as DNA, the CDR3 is TGCAGCGTCCAAGGACAGTTAAACACTGAAGCTTTCTTT. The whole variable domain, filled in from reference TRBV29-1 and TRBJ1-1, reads SAVISQKPSRDICQRGTSLTIQCQVDSQVTMMFWYRQQPGQSLTLIATANQGSEATYESGFVIDKFPISRPNLTFSTLTVSNMSPEDSSIYLCSVQGQLNTEAFFGQGTRLTVV.

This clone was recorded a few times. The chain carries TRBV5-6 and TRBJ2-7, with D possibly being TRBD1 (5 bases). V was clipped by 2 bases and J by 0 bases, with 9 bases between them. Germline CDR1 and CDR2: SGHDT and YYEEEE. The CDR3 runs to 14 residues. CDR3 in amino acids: CASSFPTDSYEQYF. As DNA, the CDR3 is TGTGCCAGCAGCTTCCCGACAGACTCCTACGAGCAGTACTTC.

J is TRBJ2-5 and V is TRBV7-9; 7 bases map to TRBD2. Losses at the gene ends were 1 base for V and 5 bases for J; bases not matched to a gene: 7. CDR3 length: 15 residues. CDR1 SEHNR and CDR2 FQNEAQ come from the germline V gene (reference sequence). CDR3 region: CASSLGLGSGETQYF. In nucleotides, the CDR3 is TGTGCCAGCAGCTTAGGTTTGGGTAGCGGGGAGACCCAGTACTTC. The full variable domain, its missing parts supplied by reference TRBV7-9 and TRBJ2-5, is DTGVSQNPRHKITKRGQNVTFRCDPISEHNRLYWYRQTLGQGPEFLTYFQNEAQLEKSRLLSDRFSAERPKGSFSTLEIQRTEQGDSAMYLCASSLGLGSGETQYFGPGTRLLVL.

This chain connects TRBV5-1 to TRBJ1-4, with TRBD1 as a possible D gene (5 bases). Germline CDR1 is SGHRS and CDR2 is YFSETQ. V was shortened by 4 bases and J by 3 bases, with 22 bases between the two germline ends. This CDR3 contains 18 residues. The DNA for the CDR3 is TGCGCCAGCAGCCGGGGGGACGGGACCTCCACGTCTAATGAAAAACTGTTTTTT. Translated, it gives CASSRGDGTSTSNEKLFF. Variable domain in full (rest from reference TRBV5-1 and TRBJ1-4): KAGVTQTPRYLIKTRGQQVTLSCSPISGHRSVSWYQQTPGQGLQFLFEYFSETQRNKGNFPGRFSGRQFSNSRSEMNVSTLELGDSALYLCASSRGDGTSTSNEKLFFGSGTQLSVL.

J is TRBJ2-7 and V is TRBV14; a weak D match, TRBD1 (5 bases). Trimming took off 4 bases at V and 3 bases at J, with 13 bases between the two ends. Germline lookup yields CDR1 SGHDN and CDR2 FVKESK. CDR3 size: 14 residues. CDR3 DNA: TGTGCCAGCAGCCCGGAAGACAGAGTCTACGAGCAGTACTTC. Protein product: CASSPEDRVYEQYF.

CDR3 amino acids: CASSLLRDNEQFF. CDR3 in DNA: TGTGCCAGCAGCTTACTCAGGGACAATGAGCAGTTCTTC. This rearrangement joins TRBV5-6 to TRBJ2-1; D is perhaps TRBD1 (5 bases). Deletions cut 2 bases from V and 5 bases from J, with 8 bases between. Germline loops: CDR1 SGHDT, CDR2 YYEEEE. The length of the CDR3 is 13 residues.

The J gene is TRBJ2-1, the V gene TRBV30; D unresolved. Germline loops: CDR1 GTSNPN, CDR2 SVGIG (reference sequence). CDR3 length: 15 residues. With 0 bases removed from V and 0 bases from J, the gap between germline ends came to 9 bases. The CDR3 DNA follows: TGTGCCTGGAGTGTGCGCGTGAGCTCCTACAATGAGCAGTTCTTC. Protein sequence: CAWSVRVSSYNEQFF.